One and the same sample provided the 15 T cell receptor beta chains below, sequenced in a study of early T cells in non-severe SARS-CoV-2 infection. TCRdb analysed the 5' RACE reads with MiXCR anew, one entry per CDR3 protein. The top ten clones hold 5% to 8% of a sample with approximately 69,000 distinct CDR3 sequences, around 11% of them seen once. Sequences were obtained from whole blood. These receptors were obtained from an adult who was a healthcare worker with PCR-confirmed SARS-CoV-2 infection or an uninfected control (not recorded which).

This clonotype was detected a few times. The rearrangement uses TRBV19 and TRBJ2-2; D ambiguous. The germline V and J ends were trimmed by 4 bases and 5 bases, with 8 bases remaining between them. The length of the CDR3 is 13 residues. Germline V gene lookup returns CDR1 LNHDA and CDR2 SQIVND (reference sequence). This CDR3 is CASSRWETGELFF. DNA of the CDR3: TGTGCCAGTAGTAGGTGGGAAACCGGGGAGCTGTTTTTT.

In this sample, this clonotype turned up a few times. The chain has TRBV30 and TRBJ1-1; D ambiguous. This CDR3 comprises 14 residues. V was pared by 5 bases and J by 5 bases, with 18 bases between. Per the germline V gene, CDR1 is GTSNPN and CDR2 is SVGIG (reference sequence). The CDR3 here is CAWRSCSKRTEAFF. For the CDR3, the DNA is TGTGCCTGGCGGTCGTGCTCCAAAAGGACTGAAGCTTTCTTT.

The chain links TRBV6-1 to TRBJ2-2; D gene ambiguous. The length of the CDR3 is 13 residues. The germline V gene encodes CDR1 MNHNS and CDR2 SASEGT. V was shortened by 7 bases and J by 4 bases, with 10 bases between the two germline ends. The CDR3 here is CASTNMGTGELFF. The CDR3 DNA follows: TGTGCCAGCACCAACATGGGCACCGGGGAGCTGTTTTTT.

The chain is built from TRBV6-5 and TRBJ2-7; 13 bases map to TRBD2. The CDR3 extends over 16 amino acids. The germline V gene has CDR1 MNHEY and CDR2 SVGAGI. J was trimmed by 4 bases and V by 1 base; bases with no gene match: 4. CDR3 protein: CASSYLTSGGLYEQYF. CDR3 in DNA: TGTGCCAGCAGTTACTTGACTAGCGGGGGGTTGTACGAGCAGTACTTC.

This clonotype was seen once. This sequence joins TRBV6-1 and TRBJ2-2; no reliable D call. Between the trimmed V and J ends, which lost 0 bases and 0 bases, there was a span of 2 bases. The CDR3 is 14 residues long. The V gene's germline CDR1 is MNHNS and CDR2 SASEGT. Written as DNA, the CDR3 is TGTGCCAGCAGTGAAGCACCGAACACCGGGGAGCTGTTTTTT. This codes for CASSEAPNTGELFF.

This clonotype has a count of ten or more. An end of the junction differs from the germline gene, which may be a read error. The chain recombines TRBV9 with TRBJ2-1, with a tentative D call TRBD2 (5 bases). This CDR3 has 15 amino acids. Germline lookup yields CDR1 SGDLS and CDR2 YYNGEE. The DNA of the CDR3 is TGTGCCAGCAGTGTAGCGCCGAGCTCCTACAATGAGCAGTTCTTC. Amino acids: CASSVAPSSYNEQFF.

This clonotype came up many times. The chain combines TRBV18 with TRBJ1-5; no reliable D call. V lost 3 bases and J lost 5, with 14 bases in between. This CDR3 has 15 residues. In germline, CDR1 is KGHSH, CDR2 LQKENI. The CDR3 DNA follows: TGTGCCAGCTCACCGGGTCGAGGGAAAGATCAGCCCCAGCATTTT. This codes for CASSPGRGKDQPQHF.

In this sample, this clonotype turned up many times. The CDR3 is CSVENSGRANEQFF. The CDR3 DNA sequence: TGCAGCGTTGAAAATAGCGGGAGGGCCAATGAGCAGTTCTTC. The chain uses TRBV29-1 and TRBJ2-1; the match to TRBD2 covers 11 bases. Per germline, CDR1 SQVTM and CDR2 ANQGSEA. The ends lost 2 bases at V and 6 bases at J; junction bases unmatched: 3. There are 14 residues in the CDR3.

This chain connects TRBV7-2 to TRBJ2-3; D uncertain. Trimming cost V 0 bases and J 6 bases, with 13 bases left between them. This CDR3 has 15 amino acids. The germline V gene encodes CDR1 SGHTA and CDR2 FQGNSA. The CDR3 loop reads CASSLAGQTGDTQYF. The DNA for the CDR3 is TGTGCCAGCAGCTTAGCTGGCCAGACTGGGGATACGCAGTATTTT.

This sequence joins TRBV4-1 and TRBJ2-2; 9 bases agree with TRBD1. Germline CDR1 reads MGHRA; CDR2 reads YSYEKL. CDR3 length equals 15 residues. The V segment lost 3 bases and the J segment 6 bases; nucleotides outside the gene matches: 5. The CDR3 DNA sequence: TGCGCCAGCAGCCAGGTACAGGGGGCGGCCGGGGAGCTGTTTTTT. It codes for CASSQVQGAAGELFF.

The rearrangement uses TRBV10-3 and TRBJ2-3; no reliable D call. Germline V lookup: CDR1 ENHRY, CDR2 SYGVKD. The V and J ends lost 6 bases and 3 bases respectively, with 13 bases between them. This CDR3 has 14 amino acids. The CDR3 DNA reads as TGTGCCATCAGGGCCTCAGAAGGGACAGATACGCAGTATTTT. Protein product: CAIRASEGTDTQYF.

The V call is TRBV20-1, the J call TRBJ2-7, with 8 bases aligning to TRBD2. V was clipped by 6 bases and J by 4 bases; unmatched bases: 8. The CDR3 totals 13 residues. CDR1 is DFQATT, CDR2 SNEGSKA, per germline (reference sequence). The CDR3 DNA sequence: TGCAGTGCCGGAGCCAGCGGGAGTTACGAGCAGTACTTC. Amino acids: CSAGASGSYEQYF.

This clonotype was counted at least ten times. The chain is built from TRBV5-1 and TRBJ1-1; weak D call: TRBD1 (6 bases). V shed 2 bases and J shed 5 bases, with 13 bases lying between them. Germline CDR1 reads SGHRS; CDR2 reads YFSETQ. The CDR3 consists of 14 residues. The CDR3: CASSLTGPRTEAFF. Written as DNA, the CDR3 is TGCGCCAGCAGCTTAACAGGGCCCCGGACTGAAGCTTTCTTT.

This CDR3 reads CAISAGTTYYNEQFF. CDR3 in DNA: TGTGCCATCAGTGCTGGGACAACATACTACAATGAGCAGTTCTTC. The chain couples TRBV10-3 to TRBJ2-1; D perhaps matches TRBD1 (6 bases). The CDR3 covers 15 residues. CDR1 and CDR2 from the germline V gene are ENHRY and SYGVKD. The germline V and J ends were trimmed by 4 bases and 3 bases, with 13 bases remaining between them.

V and J are TRBV30 and TRBJ1-2, with D tentatively TRBD1 (5 bases). Deletions cut 0 bases from V and 5 bases from J, with 10 bases between. The CDR3 is made up of 13 amino acids. Germline V gene data show CDR1 as GTSNPN and CDR2 as SVGIG (reference sequence). The CDR3 here is CAWSVRGEYGYTF. In DNA form, the CDR3 reads TGTGCCTGGAGTGTACGAGGGGAATATGGCTACACCTTC.